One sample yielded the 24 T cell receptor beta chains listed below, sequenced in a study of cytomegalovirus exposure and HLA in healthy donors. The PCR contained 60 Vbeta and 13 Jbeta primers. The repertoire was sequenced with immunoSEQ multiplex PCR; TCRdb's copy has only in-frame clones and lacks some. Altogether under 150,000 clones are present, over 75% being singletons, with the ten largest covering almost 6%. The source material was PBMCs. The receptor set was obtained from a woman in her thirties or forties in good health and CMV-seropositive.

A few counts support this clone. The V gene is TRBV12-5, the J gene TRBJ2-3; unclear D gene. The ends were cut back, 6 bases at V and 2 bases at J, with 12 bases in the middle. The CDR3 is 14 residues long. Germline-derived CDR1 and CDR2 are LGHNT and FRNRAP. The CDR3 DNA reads TGTGCTAGTGGCCTCGTCAGGTCCACAGATACGCAGTATTTT. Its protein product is CASGLVRSTDTQYF.

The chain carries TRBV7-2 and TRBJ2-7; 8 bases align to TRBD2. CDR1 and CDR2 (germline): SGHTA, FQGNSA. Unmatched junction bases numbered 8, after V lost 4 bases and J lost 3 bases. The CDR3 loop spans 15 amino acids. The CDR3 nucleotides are TGTGCCAGCAGCTCCGGTGGTAGCGGGATCTACGAGCAGTACTTC. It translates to CASSSGGSGIYEQYF.

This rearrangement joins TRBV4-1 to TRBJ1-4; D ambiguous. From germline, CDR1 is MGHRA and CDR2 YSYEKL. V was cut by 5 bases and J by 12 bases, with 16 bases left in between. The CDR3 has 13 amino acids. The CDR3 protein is CASSWVEGKELFF. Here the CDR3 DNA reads TGCGCCAGCAGCTGGGTCGAGGGAAAAGAACTGTTTTTT.

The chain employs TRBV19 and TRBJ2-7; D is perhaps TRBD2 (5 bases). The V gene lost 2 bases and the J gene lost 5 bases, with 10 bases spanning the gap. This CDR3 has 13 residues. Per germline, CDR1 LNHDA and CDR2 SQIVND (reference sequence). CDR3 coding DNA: TGTGCCAGTAGTATAAGTCTAGCCAACGAGCAGTACTTC. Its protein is CASSISLANEQYF.

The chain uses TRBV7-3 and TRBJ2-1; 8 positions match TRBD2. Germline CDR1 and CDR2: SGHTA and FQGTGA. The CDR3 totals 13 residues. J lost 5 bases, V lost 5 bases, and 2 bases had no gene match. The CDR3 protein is CASSRTSNNEQFF. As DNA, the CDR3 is TGTGCCAGCAGCAGGACTAGCAACAATGAGCAGTTCTTC.

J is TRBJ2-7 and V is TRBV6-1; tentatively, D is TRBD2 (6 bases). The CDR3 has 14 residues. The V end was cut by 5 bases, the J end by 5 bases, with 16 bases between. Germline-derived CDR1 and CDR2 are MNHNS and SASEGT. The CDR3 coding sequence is TGTGCCAGCAGTACATCCGGGGGAACTCACGAGCAGTACTTC. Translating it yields CASSTSGGTHEQYF.

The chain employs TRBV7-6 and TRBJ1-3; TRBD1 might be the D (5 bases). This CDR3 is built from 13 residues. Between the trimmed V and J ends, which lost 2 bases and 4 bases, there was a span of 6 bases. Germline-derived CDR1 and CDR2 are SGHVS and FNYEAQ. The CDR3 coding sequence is TGTGCCAGCAGCTTATGGACAGGAAACACCATATATTTT. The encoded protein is CASSLWTGNTIYF.

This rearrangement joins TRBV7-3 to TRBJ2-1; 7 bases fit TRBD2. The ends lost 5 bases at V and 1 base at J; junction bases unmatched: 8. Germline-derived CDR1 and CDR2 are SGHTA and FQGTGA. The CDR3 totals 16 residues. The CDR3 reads CASSRGGSRSYNEQFF. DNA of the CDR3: TGTGCCAGCAGCCGTGGCGGGAGTAGGTCCTACAATGAGCAGTTCTTC.

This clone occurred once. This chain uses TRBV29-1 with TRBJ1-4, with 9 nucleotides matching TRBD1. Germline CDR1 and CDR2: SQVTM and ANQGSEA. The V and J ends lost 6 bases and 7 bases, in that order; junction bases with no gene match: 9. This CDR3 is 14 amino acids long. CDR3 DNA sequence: TGCAGCGTAGCACAGGGGGCTGGGGGTGAAAAACTGTTTTTT. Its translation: CSVAQGAGGEKLFF.

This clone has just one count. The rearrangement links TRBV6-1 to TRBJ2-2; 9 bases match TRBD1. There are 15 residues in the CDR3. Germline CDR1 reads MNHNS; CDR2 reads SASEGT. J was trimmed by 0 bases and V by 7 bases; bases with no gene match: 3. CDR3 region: CASTRQGANTGELFF. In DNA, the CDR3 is TGTGCCAGCACAAGACAGGGGGCGAACACCGGGGAGCTGTTTTTT.

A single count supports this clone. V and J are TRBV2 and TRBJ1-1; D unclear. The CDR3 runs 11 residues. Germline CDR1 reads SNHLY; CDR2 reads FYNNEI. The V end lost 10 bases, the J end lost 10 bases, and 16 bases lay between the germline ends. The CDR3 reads CATPEGRGAFF. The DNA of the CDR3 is TGTGCCACCCCGGAGGGTCGGGGAGCTTTCTTT.

Here the CDR3 reads CASSLLAGGADTQYF. CDR3 bases: TGTGCCAGCAGTTTACTAGCGGGAGGTGCAGATACGCAGTATTTT. The rearrangement links TRBV27 to TRBJ2-3, with 11 bases fitting TRBD2. V lost 2 bases, J lost 4 bases, and 2 bases stayed unmatched. CDR1 is MNHEY, CDR2 SMNVEV, per germline (reference sequence). This CDR3 has 15 residues.

This chain's CDR3 is CASSPSVMWGLNTEAFF. The CDR3 DNA sequence: TGTGCCAGCAGTCCCTCGGTTATGTGGGGCCTGAACACTGAAGCTTTCTTT. V is TRBV28 and J is TRBJ1-1; possibly TRBD1 for D (5 bases). Germline CDR1 reads MDHEN; CDR2 reads SYDVKM. Between the trimmed V and J ends, which lost 5 bases and 0 bases, there was a span of 19 bases. The CDR3 runs to 17 residues.

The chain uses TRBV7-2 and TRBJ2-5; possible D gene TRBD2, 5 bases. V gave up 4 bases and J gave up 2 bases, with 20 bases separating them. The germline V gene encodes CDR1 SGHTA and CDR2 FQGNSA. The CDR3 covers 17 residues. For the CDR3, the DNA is TGTGCCAGCAGCTCACCTTCAGGCGGGCGACTACAAGAGACCCAGTACTTC. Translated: CASSSPSGGRLQETQYF.

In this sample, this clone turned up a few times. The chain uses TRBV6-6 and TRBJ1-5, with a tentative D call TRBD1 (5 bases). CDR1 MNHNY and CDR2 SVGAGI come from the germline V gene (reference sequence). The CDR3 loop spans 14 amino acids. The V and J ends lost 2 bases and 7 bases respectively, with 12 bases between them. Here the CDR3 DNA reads TGTGCCAGCAGTTACGGGGTCGACAGCCAGCCCCAGCATTTT. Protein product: CASSYGVDSQPQHF.

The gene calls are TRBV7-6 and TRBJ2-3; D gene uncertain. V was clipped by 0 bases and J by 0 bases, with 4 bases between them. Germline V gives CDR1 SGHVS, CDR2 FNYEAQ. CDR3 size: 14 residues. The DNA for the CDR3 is TGTGCCAGCAGCTTAGCTTCTAGCACAGATACGCAGTATTTT. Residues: CASSLASSTDTQYF.

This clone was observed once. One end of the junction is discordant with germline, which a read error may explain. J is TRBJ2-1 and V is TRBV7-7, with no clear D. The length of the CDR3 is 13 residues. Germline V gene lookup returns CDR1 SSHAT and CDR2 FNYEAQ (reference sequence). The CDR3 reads CASSHVTGNEQFF. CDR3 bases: TGTGCTAGCAGCCATGTTACCGGCAATGAGCAGTTCTTC.

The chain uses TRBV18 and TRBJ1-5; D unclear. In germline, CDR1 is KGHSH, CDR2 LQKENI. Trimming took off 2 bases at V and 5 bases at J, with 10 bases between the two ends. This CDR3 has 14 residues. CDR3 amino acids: CASSPGRKDQPQHF. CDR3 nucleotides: TGTGCCAGCTCACCAGGGAGGAAGGATCAGCCCCAGCATTTT.

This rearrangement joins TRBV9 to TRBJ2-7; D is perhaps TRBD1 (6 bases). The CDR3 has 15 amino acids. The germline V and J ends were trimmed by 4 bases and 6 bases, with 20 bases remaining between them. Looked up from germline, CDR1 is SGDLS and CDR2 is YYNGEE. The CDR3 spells CASSPTLTGECEQYF. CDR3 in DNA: TGTGCCAGCAGCCCCACCCTGACAGGAGAATGCGAGCAGTACTTC.

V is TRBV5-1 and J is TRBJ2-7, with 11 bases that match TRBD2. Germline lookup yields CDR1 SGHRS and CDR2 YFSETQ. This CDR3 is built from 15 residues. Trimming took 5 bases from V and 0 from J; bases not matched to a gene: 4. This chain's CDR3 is CASRDSGRASYEQYF. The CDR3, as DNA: TGCGCCAGCAGGGATAGCGGGAGGGCCTCCTACGAGCAGTACTTC.

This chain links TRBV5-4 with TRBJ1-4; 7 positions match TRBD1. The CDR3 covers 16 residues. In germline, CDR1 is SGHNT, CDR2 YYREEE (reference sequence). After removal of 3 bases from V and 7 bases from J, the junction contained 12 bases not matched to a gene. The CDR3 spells CASSSSPDRRIEKLFF. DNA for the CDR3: TGTGCCAGCAGCTCGAGCCCGGACAGGAGGATTGAAAAACTGTTTTTT.

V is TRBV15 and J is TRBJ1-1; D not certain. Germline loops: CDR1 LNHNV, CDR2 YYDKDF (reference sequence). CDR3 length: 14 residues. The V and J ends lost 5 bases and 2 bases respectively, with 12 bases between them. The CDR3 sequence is CATSGLSSNTEAFF. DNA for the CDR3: TGTGCCACCAGCGGACTTTCATCAAACACTGAAGCTTTCTTT.

CDR3 nucleotide sequence: TGCGCCAGCAGCTTGTCCGCGGGAGAATACGAGCAGTACTTC. Translated, it gives CASSLSAGEYEQYF. J is TRBJ2-7 and V is TRBV5-1, with 7 bases that match TRBD2. The germline CDR1 and CDR2 sequences are SGHRS and YFSETQ. V was clipped by 1 base and J by 4 bases; unmatched bases: 5. The CDR3 runs 14 residues.

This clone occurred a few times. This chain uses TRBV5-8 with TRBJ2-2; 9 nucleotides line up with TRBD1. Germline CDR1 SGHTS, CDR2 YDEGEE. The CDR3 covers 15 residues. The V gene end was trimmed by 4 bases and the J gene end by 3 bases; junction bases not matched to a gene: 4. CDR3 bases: TGTGCCAGCAGCGGCCGGGACAGGGACACCGGGGAGCTGTTTTTT. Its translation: CASSGRDRDTGELFF.